This T cell receptor (beta chain) was captured in a study of blood T cell repertoires in COVID-19 (TCRdb year 2020). In terms of the full investigation: Collaborator samples came from the United States, Italy and Spain and covered acute and convalescent phases of COVID-19. The prospective study material was composed of cDNA or gDNA derived from T cells, B-cell-depleted T cells, or PBMCs. Subjects who had been exposed to COVID-19, were actively infected with it, or had recovered from it provided the deeply sampled blood TCRbeta repertoires that made up the dataset. The repertoires were made available in a free public database intended to serve as a resource for research on the immune response to SARS-CoV-2. Samples were obtained from the ongoing ImmuneRACE study (first 160 participants) and from 1,200 or so subjects provided by 6 global collaborators. The sample metadata nearly always contained a de-identified subject ID, COVID-19 status, age in years and sex. Where available, HLA class I and class II types were obtained from metadata supplied by the sample provider rather than from assay-based typing. General findings and caveats noted by the study authors: The quantity of clinical and demographic metadata differed by source and by participant and was supplied without curation.

TCRbeta CDR3 regions were amplified from genomic DNA using the immunoSEQ Assay, a bias-controlled multiplex PCR. In the source study's methods: Nucleated cell counts per sample were estimated from amplification of reference gene primers within the assay. To quantify the absolute abundance of each unique TCRbeta CDR3 rearrangement, sequence reads were collapsed and filtered. For each sample, productive Simpson clonality was calculated as the square root of Simpson's diversity index over productive rearrangements. TCRdb carries this immuneACCESS record with in-frame sequences only. Its versions omit some clonotypes, under half of them owing to an unresolved V gene in the studies checked, with the rest unexplained. Clone size and the V and J calls come from that table; the DNA yielded D and trimming. Present in this sample are over 200,000 clones, 88% of which were seen just once. 2.5% of the sample belongs to the ten largest clones.

Participants in the prospective study were enrolled through a virtual design, were aged roughly 18 to 100 years, and lived in approximately 25 United States geographic areas. In the prospective study, participants were assigned to cohorts based on the clinical history participants reported in a screening survey and a study questionnaire. In the prospective study, whole blood, serum and a nasopharyngeal or oropharyngeal swab were collected from each participant by mobile phlebotomists. Over an approximately 2-month period, participants in the prospective study had the option of providing additional blood draws and questionnaires. Prospective study blood samples were shipped either frozen or at room temperature before DNA extraction. A single count supports this clone. What this receptor recognizes is not known. The record has no base qualities; no much larger clone is one base away. The clonotype was recovered from a woman between 40 and 55 years old with acute COVID-19. Input material: PBMCs or T cells enriched from blood (not recorded which).

CDR3 loop: CASSLATLGAGASYEQYF. Read as DNA, the sequence is TGTGCCAGCAGCTTAGCGACCTTGGGAGCGGGGGCCTCCTACGAGCAGTACTTC. The V and J genes are TRBV7-2 and TRBJ2-7; TRBD2 agrees with 8 junctional bases. The germline V gene gives CDR1 as SGHTA and CDR2 as FQGNSA. From the cysteine through the phenylalanine, the CDR3 covers 18 amino acids. The kept DNA is CDR3 alone, 54 bases in frame from the first base. V lost 0 bases and J lost 0 bases, and the count of bases not matched to a germline gene is 10.